Shown below are 23 T cell receptor beta chains from a single sample sequenced in a study of identical twins. MiXCR, applied by TCRdb to the 5' RACE reads, yields one record per CDR3 protein. The table has approximately 140,000 distinct CDR3 sequences, approximately 3.5% seen once; the top ten hold 8.1%. Sequencing was done on a sample of memory T cells sorted from blood. The receptors were gathered from a man younger than 35 in good health.

In this sample, this clonotype turned up many times. This rearrangement joins TRBV7-9 to TRBJ2-7, with D possibly matching TRBD1 (6 bases). The V end was cut by 4 bases, the J end by 1 base, with 11 bases between. This CDR3 contains 14 residues. Looked up from germline, CDR1 is SEHNR and CDR2 is FQNEAQ (reference sequence). The DNA of the CDR3 is TGTGCCAGCAGCTATCCGGGACAATCCTACGAGCAGTACTTC. Translation gives CASSYPGQSYEQYF.

This clonotype was seen ten or more times. This rearrangement joins TRBV7-2 to TRBJ2-7; possible D gene TRBD2, 6 bases. The CDR3 has 16 residues. V lost 0 bases to trimming and J lost 6 bases, with 18 bases between them. CDR1 is SGHTA, CDR2 FQGNSA, per germline. The CDR3 is CASSLARGSSGVEQYF. The DNA of the CDR3 is TGTGCCAGCAGCTTAGCTCGGGGGAGTTCCGGGGTCGAGCAGTACTTC.

This clonotype came up many times. J is TRBJ2-7 and V is TRBV7-6; 13 positions match TRBD2. Germline V gene sequence: CDR1 SGHVS, CDR2 FNYEAQ. This CDR3 contains 16 residues. The V and J ends lost 1 base and 2 bases, in that order; junction bases with no gene match: 2. CDR3 sequence reads: CASSLELAGGTYEQYF. As DNA, the CDR3 is TGTGCCAGCAGCTTAGAACTAGCGGGAGGGACCTACGAGCAGTACTTC.

This clonotype appeared many times. The chain recombines TRBV5-1 with TRBJ2-2, with D unresolved. Germline V CDR1 and CDR2: SGHRS, YFSETQ. Trimming cost V 2 bases and J 3 bases, with 5 bases left between them. The CDR3 sequence is 13 residues long. Here the CDR3 reads CASSFLDTGELFF. The CDR3 nucleotides are TGCGCCAGCAGCTTTCTAGACACCGGGGAGCTGTTTTTT.

The table lists this clonotype with many counts. This chain connects TRBV29-1 to TRBJ2-1; D uncertain. This CDR3 region has 14 residues. V lost 7 bases, J lost 0 bases, and 13 bases lay in between. The V gene's germline CDR1 is SQVTM and CDR2 ANQGSEA. The CDR3 is CSGKDASSYNEQFF. CDR3 DNA sequence: TGCAGCGGGAAGGACGCGAGCTCCTACAATGAGCAGTTCTTC.

The genes are TRBV6-6 and TRBJ2-1; no clear D gene. Trimming pared 0 bases from V and 6 bases from J, leaving 3 bases between. The germline CDR1 and CDR2 sequences are MNHNY and SVGAGI (reference sequence). The CDR3 totals 12 residues. The CDR3 nucleotides are TGTGCCAGCAGTTACTCTCTCAATGAGCAGTTCTTC. It translates to CASSYSLNEQFF.

This clonotype was recorded at least ten times. The V and J genes are TRBV5-1 and TRBJ2-5; D may be TRBD2 (6 bases). The germline V and J ends were trimmed by 0 bases and 5 bases, with 11 bases remaining between them. The CDR3 length is 14 residues. Germline CDR1 and CDR2: SGHRS and YFSETQ. CDR3 coding DNA: TGCGCCAGCAGCTTGGCCCAGGAGGGGGAGACCCAGTACTTC. Its translation: CASSLAQEGETQYF.

This clonotype was observed at least ten times. The chain joins TRBV5-1 to TRBJ2-1; the D gene could be TRBD1 or TRBD2 (5 bases each). CDR3 size: 16 residues. Between the trimmed V and J ends, which lost 0 bases and 0 bases, there was a span of 10 bases. From germline, CDR1 is SGHRS and CDR2 YFSETQ. The CDR3 loop is CASSLGSGSSYNEQFF. CDR3 in DNA: TGCGCCAGCAGCTTGGGGTCAGGGAGCTCCTACAATGAGCAGTTCTTC.

This clonotype was recorded many times. This chain connects TRBV28 to TRBJ2-5; D uncertain. Trimming took off 3 bases at V and 5 bases at J, with 7 bases between the two ends. The CDR3 spans 12 residues. Germline V gene sequence: CDR1 MDHEN, CDR2 SYDVKM. CDR3 region: CASSFSAETQYF. The CDR3 nucleotides read TGTGCCAGCAGTTTTTCTGCCGAGACCCAGTACTTC.

The sample holds many counts of this clonotype. The J gene is TRBJ2-1, the V gene TRBV29-1; D possibly corresponds to TRBD2 (7 bases). This CDR3 has 13 residues. V gave up 4 bases and J gave up 2 bases, with 9 bases separating them. From germline, CDR1 is SQVTM and CDR2 ANQGSEA. In DNA, the CDR3 is TGCAGCGTTGGGGGGGGCGCCTACAATGAGCAGTTCTTC. Translated, it gives CSVGGGAYNEQFF.

With regard to this clonotype: At one of its ends the junction is not consistent with the germline gene, which may arise from a read error. This chain joins TRBV11-2 and TRBJ2-1; 12 bases align to TRBD2. This CDR3 comprises 15 residues. Germline V gene lookup returns CDR1 SGHAT and CDR2 FQNNGV. The CDR3: CASSLDRLAGGLGVF. The CDR3 DNA is TGTGCCAGCAGCTTAGATCGGCTAGCGGGAGGGCTCGGGGTCTTC.

Many counts were recorded for this clonotype. The V and J genes are TRBV6-5 and TRBJ1-3; no definite D call. CDR1 and CDR2 (germline): MNHEY, SVGAGI. The CDR3 contains 17 residues. The V gene lost 0 bases and the J gene lost 0 bases, with 12 bases spanning the gap. CDR3 bases: TGTGCCAGCAGTTACTCGATCGGCGAGGGCTCTGGAAACACCATATATTTT. Protein: CASSYSIGEGSGNTIYF.

This clonotype was observed at least ten times. V and J are TRBV3-1 and TRBJ2-7, with D possibly matching TRBD1 (6 bases). This CDR3 region has 14 residues. Germline V CDR1 and CDR2: LGHDT, YNNKEL (reference sequence). The V end lost 0 bases, the J end lost 8 bases, and 14 bases lay between the germline ends. The CDR3 loop is CASSQEGAGAKQYF. The CDR3 DNA reads as TGTGCCAGCAGCCAAGAGGGGGCCGGGGCGAAGCAGTACTTC.

This clonotype was observed at least ten times. The genes are TRBV6-5 and TRBJ2-2; D gene uncertain. This CDR3 comprises 12 residues. The ends were cut back, 2 bases at V and 5 bases at J, with 3 bases in the middle. Looked up from germline, CDR1 is MNHEY and CDR2 is SVGAGI. Written as DNA, the CDR3 is TGTGCCAGCAGTTACGGTACCGGGGAGCTGTTTTTT. Protein sequence: CASSYGTGELFF.

This clonotype was picked up many times. V gene TRBV14 combines with J gene TRBJ2-5, with D possibly TRBD1 on 6 matching bases. The CDR3 runs to 14 residues. Trimming shortened V by 4 bases and J by 2 bases, and 11 bases separated the two germline ends. CDR1 and CDR2 (germline): SGHDN, FVKESK. CDR3 sequence reads: CASSPQGWQETQYF. CDR3 sequence (DNA): TGTGCCAGCAGCCCTCAGGGGTGGCAAGAGACCCAGTACTTC.

This clonotype has more than one count but fewer than ten. This rearrangement joins TRBV24-1 to TRBJ2-3; 10 bases line up with TRBD1. This CDR3 region has 17 residues. V shed 4 bases and J 3 bases; nucleotides not matched to a gene: 9. CDR1 is KGHDR, CDR2 SFDVKD, per germline. The CDR3 is CATSDPGQGFWTDTQYF. CDR3 coding DNA: TGTGCCACCAGTGACCCGGGACAGGGGTTTTGGACAGATACGCAGTATTTT.

This clonotype was counted ten times or more. The chain couples TRBV20-1 to TRBJ1-4, with TRBD1 matching over 10 bases. CDR1 and CDR2 (germline): DFQATT, SNEGSKA (reference sequence). The V and J ends lost 1 base and 3 bases, in that order; junction bases with no gene match: 8. This CDR3 region has 17 residues. The CDR3 DNA follows: TGCAGTGCTAGAGGGCGACAGGGGGCGCCGGCTAATGAAAAACTGTTTTTT. Its translation is CSARGRQGAPANEKLFF.

This clonotype was seen ten or more times. The CDR3 loop is CASSLAGLGGSYNEQFF. CDR3 DNA: TGTGCCAGCAGCTTAGCGGGACTAGGCGGTTCCTACAATGAGCAGTTCTTC. The rearrangement uses TRBV7-2 and TRBJ2-1; 8 bases map to TRBD2. This CDR3 is built from 17 residues. The trim removed 0 bases at V and 1 base at J, leaving 5 bases unmatched. Germline-derived CDR1 and CDR2 are SGHTA and FQGNSA.

In its sample, this clonotype was seen many times. The genes are TRBV5-1 and TRBJ2-3; the D gene could be TRBD1 or TRBD2 (6 bases each). The CDR3 has 15 amino acids. Between the trimmed V and J ends, which lost 2 bases and 4 bases, there was a span of 14 bases. Germline V gene data show CDR1 as SGHRS and CDR2 as YFSETQ. The CDR3 sequence is CASSFGQWRADTQYF. The CDR3 region has the DNA TGCGCCAGCAGCTTCGGACAGTGGAGGGCAGATACGCAGTATTTT.

This clonotype appeared many times. The chain employs TRBV5-1 and TRBJ2-2; 9 positions agree with TRBD1. The germline gives CDR1 SGHRS, CDR2 YFSETQ. V lost 0 bases, J lost 4 bases, and 4 bases stayed unmatched. The CDR3 contains 16 residues. CDR3 amino acids: CASSLGGQGSTGELFF. CDR3 nucleotides: TGCGCCAGCAGCTTGGGCGGACAGGGGAGCACCGGGGAGCTGTTTTTT.

This clonotype has only a few counts. The chain combines TRBV21-1 with TRBJ2-1; the table's TRBD1 call for D was not verified on the DNA. TRBV21-1 is assigned pseudogene status. The length of the CDR3 is 17 residues. CDR3 in amino acids: CASSKGCPGQGGNEQFF. For the CDR3, the DNA is TGTGCCAGCAGCAAAGGGTGCCCGGGACAGGGAGGCAATGAGCAGTTCTTC.

This clonotype was observed many times. The chain couples TRBV6-2 or TRBV6-3 to TRBJ1-5, with TRBD1 as a possible D gene (5 bases). The CDR3 runs 14 residues. Trimming pared 5 bases from V and 5 bases from J, leaving 13 bases between. CDR1 is MNHEY and CDR2 is SVGEGT in the germline V gene. CDR3 sequence: CASSITGGDQPQHF. Written as DNA, the CDR3 is TGTGCCAGCAGTATCACAGGAGGGGATCAGCCCCAGCATTTT.

This clonotype has a count of ten or more. V is TRBV29-1 and J is TRBJ2-3; 8 nucleotides line up with TRBD2. Per germline, CDR1 SQVTM and CDR2 ANQGSEA. The V segment lost 2 bases and the J segment 5 bases; nucleotides outside the gene matches: 6. CDR3 size: 14 residues. The CDR3: CSVEREGRVDTQYF. CDR3 in DNA: TGCAGCGTTGAACGGGAGGGCCGGGTAGATACGCAGTATTTT.